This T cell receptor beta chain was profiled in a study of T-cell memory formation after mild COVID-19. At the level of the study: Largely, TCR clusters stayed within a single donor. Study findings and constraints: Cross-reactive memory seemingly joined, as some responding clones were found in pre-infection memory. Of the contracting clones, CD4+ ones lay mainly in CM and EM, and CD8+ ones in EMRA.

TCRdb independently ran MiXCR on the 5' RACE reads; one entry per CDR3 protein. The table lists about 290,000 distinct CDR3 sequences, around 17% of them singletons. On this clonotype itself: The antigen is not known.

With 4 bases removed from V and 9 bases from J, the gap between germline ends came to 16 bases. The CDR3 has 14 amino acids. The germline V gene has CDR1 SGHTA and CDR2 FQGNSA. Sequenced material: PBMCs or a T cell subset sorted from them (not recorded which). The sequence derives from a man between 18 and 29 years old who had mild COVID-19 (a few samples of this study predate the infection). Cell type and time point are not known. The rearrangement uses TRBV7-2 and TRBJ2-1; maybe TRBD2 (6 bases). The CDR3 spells CASSSILGGGEQFF. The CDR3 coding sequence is TGTGCCAGCAGCTCGATCTTGGGGGGAGGTGAGCAGTTCTTC.